The source of this T cell receptor (beta chain) is a study of long-term antiretroviral therapy in people with HIV. A v3.0 immunoSEQ assay was performed at survey level. The assay was immunoSEQ multiplex PCR, and TCRdb's table has in-frame clones only and misses some. The data hold tens of thousands of clones, with 83% observed a single time. Between the trimmed V and J ends, which lost 3 bases and 0 bases, there was a span of 13 bases. This CDR3 comprises 15 residues. Germline loops: CDR1 SGDLS, CDR2 YYNGEE. J is TRBJ2-7 and V is TRBV9, with D possibly being TRBD1 (6 bases). This TCR was sampled from a man younger than 35 with HIV. The specimen comprised unsorted PBMCs, sampled 1 year after starting antiretroviral therapy. CDR3 DNA: TGTGCCAGCAGCGAACGGGACACCAGCTCCTACGAGCAGTACTTC. Translation: CASSERDTSSYEQYF.